Each of the 16 T cell receptor beta chains below was sequenced from the same sample in a study of T cell responses to AZD1222 COVID-19 vaccine (dated by TCRdb to about 2021). Receptors were amplified or captured by the immunoSEQ multiplex PCR assay. This is the immuneACCESS table as TCRdb keeps it, with only in-frame sequences that have V and J called. A part of the clones is gone; compared with another copy, unresolved V genes explain less than half, and the rest is unexplained. The sample data list some 58,000 clones, and about 90% of these were observed just once. Of the sample, about 15% is held by the ten largest clones. In light of the paper, this sample's time point label describes: baseline before first vaccination. The sample was peripheral blood, taken on day 0 of AZD1222 vaccination. Receptors were obtained from an adult in good health.

This chain uses TRBV25-1 with TRBJ1-1, with TRBD1 identical over 7 bases. J gave up 1 base and V 1 base, and 6 bases lay outside the gene matches. The CDR3 has 16 amino acids. The germline CDR1 and CDR2 sequences are MGHDK and SYGVNS. CDR3 in amino acids: CASSELGTERNTEAFF. The CDR3 bases are TGTGCCAGCAGTGAATTGGGGACAGAAAGGAACACTGAAGCTTTCTTT.

The chain joins TRBV18 to TRBJ1-4; 7 bases are shared with TRBD1. The CDR3 loop spans 15 amino acids. The germline CDR1 and CDR2 sequences are KGHSH and LQKENI. Losses at the gene ends were 3 bases for V and 5 bases for J; bases not matched to a gene: 6. The CDR3 DNA reads TGTGCCAGCTCACCGTCTACAGGGGAGAATGAAAAACTGTTTTTT. The encoded protein is CASSPSTGENEKLFF.

This CDR3 is CASSLGGELAKNIQYF. CDR3 DNA: TGTGCCAGCAGCTTGGGTGGGGAGCTAGCCAAAAACATTCAGTACTTC. The J gene is TRBJ2-4, the V gene TRBV5-4, with TRBD2 as a possible D gene (5 bases). The CDR3 spans 16 residues. The germline V gene has CDR1 SGHNT and CDR2 YYREEE (reference sequence). The V end was cut by 0 bases, the J end by 0 bases, with 10 bases between.

This CDR3 is CASSPGRTNYGYTF. In nucleotides, the CDR3 is TGTGCCAGCAGTCCCGGACGGACTAACTATGGCTACACCTTC. The chain joins TRBV2 to TRBJ1-2; D ambiguous. The germline CDR1 and CDR2 sequences are SNHLY and FYNNEI. CDR3 size: 14 residues. V lost 5 bases, J lost 0 bases, and 10 bases lay in between.

The chain combines TRBV4-2 with TRBJ2-5; TRBD2 matches 12 bases. CDR1 LGHNA and CDR2 YNFKEQ come from the germline V gene. The CDR3 has 15 residues. J gave up 3 bases and V 4 bases, and 3 bases lay outside the gene matches. CDR3 protein: CASSLRLAGEETQYF. Here the CDR3 DNA reads TGTGCCAGCAGCCTAAGACTAGCGGGAGAAGAGACCCAGTACTTC.

The genes are TRBV19 and TRBJ1-2; 7 bases line up with TRBD1. In germline, CDR1 is LNHDA, CDR2 SQIVND (reference sequence). The V segment lost 1 base and the J segment 2 bases; nucleotides outside the gene matches: 7. This CDR3 region has 16 residues. The CDR3 region has the DNA TGTGCCAGTAGTATAGGGGACAGCAGACACAACTATGGCTACACCTTC. It encodes CASSIGDSRHNYGYTF. The full variable domain, rest sourced from reference TRBV19 and TRBJ1-2, is DGGITQSPKYLFRKEGQNVTLSCEQNLNHDAMYWYRQDPGQGLRLIYYSQIVNDFQKGDIAEGYSVSREKKESFPLTVTSAQKNPTAFYLCASSIGDSRHNYGYTFGSGTRLTVV.

The V gene is TRBV7-2, the J gene TRBJ1-1; D may be TRBD1 (5 bases). The CDR3 length is 13 residues. Trimming stripped 2 bases from V and 6 bases from J, with 10 bases between. Germline CDR1 and CDR2: SGHTA and FQGNSA. CDR3 sequence: CASSLFGGAEAFF. The CDR3 DNA reads as TGTGCCAGCAGCTTATTTGGGGGTGCTGAAGCTTTCTTT.

This clone was seen a few times. The chain links TRBV20-1 to TRBJ2-7; D is unresolved. The CDR3 is made up of 11 amino acids. The V gene lost 6 bases and the J gene lost 2 bases, with 8 bases spanning the gap. Germline-derived CDR1 and CDR2 are DFQATT and SNEGSKA (reference sequence). The CDR3 nucleotides are TGCAGTGCAACGACCGCCTACGAGCAGTACTTC. Translation: CSATTAYEQYF.

This clone was observed a handful of times. The chain combines TRBV2 with TRBJ2-1; 11 positions agree with TRBD2. Looked up from germline, CDR1 is SNHLY and CDR2 is FYNNEI. This CDR3 is 14 amino acids long. After removal of 6 bases from V and 6 bases from J, the junction contained 4 bases not matched to a gene. CDR3 nucleotides: TGTGCCAGCAGAACGGGACTAGCGGTCAATGAGCAGTTCTTC. This encodes CASRTGLAVNEQFF.

The J gene is TRBJ1-2, the V gene TRBV12-3 or TRBV12-4; the D gene is possibly TRBD1 (6 bases). V lost 4 bases, J lost 8 bases, and 14 bases lay in between. CDR3 length: 13 amino acids. The CDR3: CASSSGGAQGYTF. The CDR3 DNA reads as TGTGCCAGCAGTTCCGGGGGGGCGCAGGGCTACACCTTC.

The chain couples TRBV12-5 to TRBJ2-7; D gene uncertain. Germline V lookup: CDR1 LGHNT, CDR2 FRNRAP. The CDR3 length is 14 residues. V shed 6 bases and J shed 0 bases, with 12 bases lying between them. CDR3 residues: CASGDPRYSYEQYF. For the CDR3, the DNA is TGTGCTAGTGGCGACCCCAGGTACTCCTACGAGCAGTACTTC.

The chain recombines TRBV7-2 with TRBJ2-1, with a weak D call TRBD2 (5 bases). Trimming cost V 2 bases and J 10 bases, with 12 bases left between them. Germline loops: CDR1 SGHTA, CDR2 FQGNSA. The CDR3 is 13 residues long. CDR3 nucleotides: TGTGCCAGCAGCTTAATCGAGGGCGGAGAGCAGTTCTTC. It codes for CASSLIEGGEQFF.

The chain links TRBV3-1 (or the pseudogene TRBV3-2) to TRBJ2-7, with 9 positions matching TRBD2. The CDR3 has 15 residues. The germline V gene has CDR1 LGHDT and CDR2 YNNKEL (reference sequence). The trim removed 1 base at V and 7 bases at J, leaving 8 bases unmatched. This CDR3 is CASSQVVAGAGEQYF. The CDR3 nucleotides are TGTGCCAGCAGCCAAGTTGTAGCGGGAGCGGGGGAGCAGTACTTC.

In its sample, this clone was seen a few times. V and J are TRBV6-5 and TRBJ1-1; D remains ambiguous. V lost 0 bases, J lost 3 bases, and 5 bases lay in between. The V gene's germline CDR1 is MNHEY and CDR2 SVGAGI. The CDR3 covers 13 residues. CDR3 coding DNA: TGTGCCAGCAGTTACTCGAGGGACACTGAAGCTTTCTTT. Encoded protein: CASSYSRDTEAFF.

The chain employs TRBV2 and TRBJ1-1; possibly TRBD1 for D (5 bases). The germline V gene has CDR1 SNHLY and CDR2 FYNNEI. This CDR3 has 16 residues. V lost 4 bases and J 4 bases, leaving 19 bases between the germline ends. CDR3 in amino acids: CASSGGGGTPGTEAFF. The CDR3 coding sequence is TGTGCCAGCAGTGGCGGGGGGGGAACGCCGGGCACTGAAGCTTTCTTT.

The chain uses TRBV7-2 and TRBJ1-1; D uncertain. The V and J ends lost 5 bases and 2 bases respectively, with 9 bases between them. Germline loops: CDR1 SGHTA, CDR2 FQGNSA. The CDR3 is 13 amino acids. This CDR3 is CASSPPRNTEAFF. CDR3 DNA: TGTGCCAGCAGCCCTCCCCGAAACACTGAAGCTTTCTTT.